The next 21 T cell receptor beta chains were all read from a single sample in a study of cytomegalovirus exposure and HLA in healthy donors. PCR used 60 Vbeta primers and 13 Jbeta primers. Clones were read by immunoSEQ multiplex PCR, and TCRdb kept only the in-frame ones, dropping some. The sample lists 150,000 to 200,000 clones; around 80% were seen once. The sequenced material came from PBMCs. The receptors originated from a male donor in good health and CMV-seronegative.

This rearrangement joins TRBV5-1 to TRBJ2-5, with D possibly being TRBD1 (5 bases). This CDR3 has 15 residues. Germline V lookup: CDR1 SGHRS, CDR2 YFSETQ. V was trimmed by 0 bases and J by 1 base, leaving 10 bases between them. For the CDR3, the DNA is TGCGCCAGCAGCTTGGCCAGGGCCCCCCAAGAGACCCAGTACTTC. Translating gives CASSLARAPQETQYF.

V and J are TRBV29-1 and TRBJ2-2; D might be TRBD1 (5 bases). V dropped 7 bases and J dropped 4 bases, with 22 bases sitting between them. The CDR3 has 16 residues. CDR1 and CDR2 (germline): SQVTM, ANQGSEA. CDR3: CSANLMRQGTTGELFF. DNA for the CDR3: TGCAGCGCCAACCTGATGCGGCAGGGTACCACCGGGGAGCTGTTTTTT.

The rearrangement joins TRBV9 to TRBJ2-3, with D unclear. Deletions cut 4 bases from V and 10 bases from J, with 13 bases between. Germline-derived CDR1 and CDR2 are SGDLS and YYNGEE. CDR3 length equals 12 residues. The CDR3 loop reads CASSPDISAQYF. CDR3 coding DNA: TGTGCCAGCAGCCCCGACATCTCGGCGCAGTATTTT. The whole variable domain, remainder taken from reference TRBV9 and TRBJ2-3, is DSGVTQTPKHLITATGQRVTLRCSPRSGDLSVYWYQQSLDQGLQFLIQYYNGEERAKGNILERFSAQQFPDLHSELNLSSLELGDSALYFCASSPDISAQYFGPGTRLTVL.

The rearrangement links TRBV7-2 to TRBJ2-7; D is perhaps TRBD1 (5 bases). The germline V gene has CDR1 SGHTA and CDR2 FQGNSA. The CDR3 contains 15 residues. Trimming removed 3 bases from V and 0 bases from J, with 12 bases in between. As DNA, the CDR3 is TGTGCCAGCAGCTTGGAAATTGACAGCTCCTACGAGCAGTACTTC. It translates to CASSLEIDSSYEQYF.

This clone was recorded a few times. CDR3 amino acids: CASSQDLSGELFF. In DNA, the CDR3 is TGCGCCAGCAGCCAAGATCTCTCCGGGGAGCTGTTTTTT. V is TRBV4-3 and J is TRBJ2-2; D is undetermined. Trimming stripped 0 bases from V and 6 bases from J, with 5 bases between. This CDR3 region has 13 residues. The germline V gene encodes CDR1 LGHNA and CDR2 YSLEER.

The chain is built from TRBV6-5 and TRBJ2-7; no definite D call. The CDR3 spans 14 residues. Germline lookup yields CDR1 MNHEY and CDR2 SVGAGI. V lost 0 bases and J lost 2, with 8 bases in between. The CDR3, as DNA: TGTGCCAGCAGTTACTCACAGTCCACCTACGAGCAGTACTTC. It specifies CASSYSQSTYEQYF.

The V gene is TRBV12-5, the J gene TRBJ2-4; D perhaps matches TRBD1 (6 bases). The length of the CDR3 is 21 residues. CDR1 is LGHNT and CDR2 is FRNRAP in the germline V gene. V gave up 2 bases and J gave up 2 bases, with 28 bases separating them. The CDR3 nucleotides are TGTGCTAGTGGTTTGTTGTCCGACGGGACACGGGATTTCTTAACCAAAAACATTCAGTACTTC. Its translation is CASGLLSDGTRDFLTKNIQYF.

The rearrangement joins TRBV28 to TRBJ2-3; maybe TRBD2 (6 bases). V lost 3 bases and J 11 bases, leaving 12 bases between the germline ends. This CDR3 comprises 12 residues. In germline, CDR1 is MDHEN, CDR2 SYDVKM. CDR3 in amino acids: CASSFTGVRQYF. CDR3 DNA sequence: TGTGCCAGCAGTTTTACGGGGGTAAGGCAGTATTTT.

The V and J genes are TRBV5-6 and TRBJ2-1; 8 nucleotides match TRBD1. The CDR3 covers 14 residues. Germline V lookup: CDR1 SGHDT, CDR2 YYEEEE. The V gene end was trimmed by 5 bases and the J gene end by 3 bases; junction bases not matched to a gene: 4. The CDR3 coding sequence is TGTGCCAGCAGGAGGACAGGGAGCTACAATGAGCAGTTCTTC. Amino acid sequence: CASRRTGSYNEQFF.

The chain employs TRBV2 and TRBJ2-3; TRBD1 is a possible D gene (5 bases). This CDR3 has 14 amino acids. V was clipped by 4 bases and J by 0 bases, with 8 bases between them. Germline CDR1 reads SNHLY; CDR2 reads FYNNEI. CDR3 region: CASSARQSTDTQYF. The CDR3 DNA reads as TGTGCCAGCAGTGCTCGACAGAGCACAGATACGCAGTATTTT.

This sequence joins TRBV5-1 and TRBJ2-6, with 7 nucleotides matching TRBD1. There are 16 residues in the CDR3. The J segment lost 0 bases and the V segment lost 2 bases, leaving 2 bases of the junction unmatched. The germline CDR1 and CDR2 sequences are SGHRS and YFSETQ. DNA for the CDR3: TGCGCCAGCAGCTTATCAGGGGGCTCTGGGGCCAACGTCCTGACTTTC. This sequence encodes CASSLSGGSGANVLTF.

This chain links TRBV28 with TRBJ2-5; a possible D gene is TRBD1 (6 bases). This CDR3 has 11 residues. V was clipped by 7 bases and J by 5 bases, with 8 bases between them. CDR1 and CDR2 from the germline V gene are MDHEN and SYDVKM. The CDR3 spells CASMRGETQYF. CDR3 in DNA: TGTGCCAGCATGAGGGGGGAGACCCAGTACTTC.

The chain couples TRBV19 to TRBJ2-3, with TRBD2 identical over 7 bases. The CDR3 loop spans 16 amino acids. J gave up 7 bases and V 5 bases, and 15 bases lay outside the gene matches. Germline CDR1 LNHDA, CDR2 SQIVND (reference sequence). This CDR3 is CASSSLGRETSNTQYF. The CDR3 DNA reads as TGTGCCAGTAGTTCCCTGGGGCGGGAGACCAGCAATACGCAGTATTTT.

The chain carries TRBV7-2 and TRBJ2-7; 12 bases match TRBD2. This CDR3 spans 17 amino acids. V was clipped by 1 base and J by 1 base; unmatched bases: 5. Germline V gives CDR1 SGHTA, CDR2 FQGNSA. CDR3 sequence reads: CASSLGALAGGSYEQYF. CDR3 coding DNA: TGTGCCAGCAGCTTAGGTGCCCTAGCGGGAGGGTCCTACGAGCAGTACTTC.

The genes are TRBV5-5 and TRBJ2-7; a possible D gene is TRBD1 (6 bases). CDR3 length equals 13 residues. Germline V CDR1 and CDR2: SGHKS, YYEKEE (reference sequence). V lost 6 bases to trimming and J lost 0 bases, with 10 bases between them. This CDR3 is CASTWDNSYEQYF. Here the CDR3 DNA reads TGTGCCAGCACATGGGACAACTCCTACGAGCAGTACTTC. The complete variable domain, with remaining parts taken from reference TRBV5-5 and TRBJ2-7, reads DAGVTQSPTHLIKTRGQQVTLRCSPISGHKSVSWYQQVLGQGPQFIFQYYEKEERGRGNFPDRFSARQFPNYSSELNVNALLLGDSALYLCASTWDNSYEQYFGPGTRLTVT.

This clone is a singleton in its sample. The chain uses TRBV5-3 and TRBJ2-3; TRBD1 is a possible D gene (6 bases). TRBV5-3 is recorded as an ORF, its role being uncertain. The CDR3 is 16 residues long. The V end was cut by 0 bases, the J end by 0 bases, with 11 bases between. The CDR3 is CARSLVTGPSTDTQYF. CDR3 in DNA: TGTGCCAGAAGCTTGGTAACAGGGCCTAGCACAGATACGCAGTATTTT.

This clone was observed a handful of times. The chain has TRBV5-6 and TRBJ1-2; the D gene is possibly TRBD1 (5 bases). V lost 2 bases and J 5 bases, leaving 13 bases between the germline ends. The CDR3 extends over 14 amino acids. In germline, CDR1 is SGHDT, CDR2 YYEEEE. The CDR3 is CASSFHRTRYGYTF. CDR3 in DNA: TGTGCCAGCAGCTTCCACAGGACGAGATATGGCTACACCTTC. Full variable domain (outside the CDR3, taken from reference TRBV5-6 and TRBJ1-2): DAGVTQSPTHLIKTRGQQVTLRCSPKSGHDTVSWYQQALGQGPQFIFQYYEEEERQRGNFPDRFSGHQFPNYSSELNVNALLLGDSALYLCASSFHRTRYGYTFGSGTRLTVV.

The chain carries TRBV5-1 and TRBJ2-7; 12 nucleotides agree with TRBD2. CDR1 is SGHRS, CDR2 YFSETQ, per germline. With V trimmed by 2 bases and J by 6 bases, 9 bases remained unmatched. The CDR3 consists of 16 residues. CDR3: CASSLQTSGSLREQYF. CDR3 DNA sequence: TGCGCCAGCAGCTTACAGACTAGCGGGAGCCTTCGCGAGCAGTACTTC.

J is TRBJ2-1 and V is TRBV6-1; no reliable D call. Germline V lookup: CDR1 MNHNS, CDR2 SASEGT. Deletions cut 6 bases from V and 5 bases from J, with 8 bases between. CDR3 length: 12 amino acids. The CDR3 here is CASRTLNNEQFF. The CDR3 DNA follows: TGTGCCAGCAGGACACTCAACAATGAGCAGTTCTTC.

The chain combines TRBV7-2 with TRBJ2-7; TRBD2 aligns across 9 bases. The germline V gene has CDR1 SGHTA and CDR2 FQGNSA. The V segment lost 5 bases and the J segment 2 bases; nucleotides outside the gene matches: 7. This CDR3 comprises 15 residues. Here the CDR3 DNA reads TGTGCCAGCAGCCGTACCCCTAGCGGGACCTACGAGCAGTACTTC. The encoded protein is CASSRTPSGTYEQYF. Using reference TRBV7-2 and TRBJ2-7 for the parts outside the CDR3, the full variable domain is GAGVSQSPSNKVTEKGKDVELRCDPISGHTALYWYRQSLGQGLEFLIYFQGNSAPDKSGLPSDRFSAERTGGSVSTLTIQRTQQEDSAVYLCASSRTPSGTYEQYFGPGTRLTVT.

The chain has TRBV4-3 and TRBJ1-3; 10 positions agree with TRBD1. Germline CDR1 LGHNA, CDR2 YSLEER. The CDR3 has 16 amino acids. V was clipped by 0 bases and J by 8 bases; unmatched bases: 7. The CDR3 DNA follows: TGCGCCAGCAGCCAAGATCCTAGACAGGGGGCCCACACCATATATTTT. As protein: CASSQDPRQGAHTIYF.